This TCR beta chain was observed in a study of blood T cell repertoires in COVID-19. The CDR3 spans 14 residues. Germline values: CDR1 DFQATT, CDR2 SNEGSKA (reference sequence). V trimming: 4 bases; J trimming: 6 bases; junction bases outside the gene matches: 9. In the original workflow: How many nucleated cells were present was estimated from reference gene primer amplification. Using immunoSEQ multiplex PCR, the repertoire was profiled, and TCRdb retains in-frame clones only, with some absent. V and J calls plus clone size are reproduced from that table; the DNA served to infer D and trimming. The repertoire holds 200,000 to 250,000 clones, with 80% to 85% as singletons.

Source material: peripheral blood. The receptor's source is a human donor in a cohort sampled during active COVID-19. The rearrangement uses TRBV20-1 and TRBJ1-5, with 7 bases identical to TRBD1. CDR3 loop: CSATDTGVGQPQHF. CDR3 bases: TGCAGTGCTACTGATACAGGGGTAGGTCAGCCCCAGCATTTT.